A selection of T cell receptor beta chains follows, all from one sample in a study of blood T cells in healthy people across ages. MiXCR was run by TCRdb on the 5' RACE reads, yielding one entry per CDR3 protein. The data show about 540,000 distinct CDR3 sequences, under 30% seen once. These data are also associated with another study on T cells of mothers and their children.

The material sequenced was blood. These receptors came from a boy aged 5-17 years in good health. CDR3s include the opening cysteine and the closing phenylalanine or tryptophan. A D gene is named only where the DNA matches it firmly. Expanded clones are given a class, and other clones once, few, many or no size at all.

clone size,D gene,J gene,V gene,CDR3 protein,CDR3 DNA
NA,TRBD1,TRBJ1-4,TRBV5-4,CASSLQGGATNEKLFF,TGTGCCAGCAGCTTGCAGGGGGGAGCAACTAATGAAAAACTGTTTTTT
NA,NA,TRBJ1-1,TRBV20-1,CSARASGGYGEFDSGGPFEAFF,TGCAGTGCTAGAGCCTCCGGGGGGTATGGGGAGTTTGATTCGGGAGGACCTTTTGAGGCTTTCTTT
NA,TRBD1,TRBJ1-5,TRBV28,CASSLGQATQPQHF,TGTGCCAGCAGTTTGGGACAGGCGACTCAGCCCCAGCATTTT
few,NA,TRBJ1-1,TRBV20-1,CSARPLNEAFF,TGCAGTGCTAGACCCCTAAATGAAGCTTTCTTT
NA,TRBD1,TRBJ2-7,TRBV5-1,CASSKGAGTGRYEQYF,TGCGCCAGCAGCAAAGGAGCCGGGACAGGGCGCTACGAGCAGTACTTC
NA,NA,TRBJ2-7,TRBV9,CASSVVGGSEQYF,TGTGCCAGCAGCGTAGTAGGTGGGAGCGAGCAGTACTTC
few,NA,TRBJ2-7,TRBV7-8,CASSLGSASNYEQYF,TGTGCCAGCAGCTTAGGAAGTGCGAGTAACTACGAGCAGTACTTC
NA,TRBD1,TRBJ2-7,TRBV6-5,CASSYGTGPEQYF,TGTGCCAGCAGTTACGGGACAGGGCCCGAGCAGTACTTC
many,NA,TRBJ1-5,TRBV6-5,CASSYLWNSNQPQHF,TGTGCCAGCAGTTACCTTTGGAATAGCAATCAGCCCCAGCATTTT
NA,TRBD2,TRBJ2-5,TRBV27,CASSPFPGLAAQETQYF,TGTGCCAGCAGTCCCTTCCCGGGACTAGCGGCCCAAGAGACCCAGTACTTC
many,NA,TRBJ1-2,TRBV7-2,CASSLRGNYGYTF,TGTGCCAGCAGCTTAAGGGGGAACTATGGCTACACCTTC
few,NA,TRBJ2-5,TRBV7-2,CASSPTLGTDRTQYF,TGTGCCAGCAGCCCCACCCTCGGGACTGACAGAACCCAGTACTTC
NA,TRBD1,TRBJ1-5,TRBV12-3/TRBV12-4,CASGGQGHQTNQPQHF,TGTGCCAGCGGGGGACAGGGGCACCAGACAAATCAGCCCCAGCATTTT
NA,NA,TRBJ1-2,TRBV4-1,CASSPQWVGNYGYTF,TGCGCCAGCAGCCCGCAATGGGTAGGGAACTATGGCTACACCTTC
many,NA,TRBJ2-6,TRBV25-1,CASSRTATPGANVLTF,TGTGCCAGCAGTCGGACGGCGACTCCTGGGGCCAACGTCCTGACTTTC
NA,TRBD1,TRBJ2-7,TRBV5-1,CASSAGTGDFYEQYF,TGCGCCAGCAGCGCCGGGACAGGGGACTTCTACGAGCAGTACTTC
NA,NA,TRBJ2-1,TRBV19,CASSVGYYNEQFF,TGTGCCAGTAGTGTAGGCTACTACAATGAGCAGTTCTTC
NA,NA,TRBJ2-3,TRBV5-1,CASSFMAGSTDTQYF,TGCGCCAGCAGCTTTATGGCGGGGAGCACAGATACGCAGTATTTT
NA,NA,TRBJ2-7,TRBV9,CASSVEDEQYF,TGTGCCAGCAGCGTAGAGGATGAGCAGTACTTC
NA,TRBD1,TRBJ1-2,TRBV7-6,CASSLGTGRGQKSDGYTF,TGTGCCAGCAGCTTAGGAACGGGCAGGGGGCAAAAATCGGATGGCTACACCTTC